A selection of T cell receptor beta chains follows, all from one sample in a study of vaccination and CD4 T cells after COVID-19. These receptors' targets are unknown. TCRdb used MiXCR to reprocess the PCR reads, holding one entry per CDR3 protein. Of 15,000 or so distinct CDR3 sequences in the sample, around 50% were seen once. Sequencing used cultured CD4+ T cells from blood, obtained after SARS-CoV-2 vaccination. The receptors stem from a human donor with COVID-19. Each CDR3 is given with its conserved first and last residue. A D gene is named only where the DNA matches it firmly. Not all rows give a size; the values are once, few, many and, for expanded clones, a class.

- | few | TRBJ2-5 | TRBV12-3/TRBV12-4 | TGTGCCAGTGGGCGGGATTCCCAAGAGACCCAGTACTTC | CASGRDSQETQYF
TRBD1 | - | TRBJ1-2 | TRBV20-1 | TGCAGTGCTGACCTTTCCAGGGGGGGCTATGGCTACACCTTC | CSADLSRGGYGYTF
- | - | TRBJ1-2 | TRBV6-1 | TGTGCCAGCAGTGAATCCCCGGCGGTCTACACACGAACTTATGGCTACACCTTC | CASSESPAVYTRTYGYTF
- | - | TRBJ1-6 | TRBV27 | TGTGCCAGCGGCCGTACAGACTATAATTCACCCCTCCACTTT | CASGRTDYNSPLHF
- | few | TRBJ2-5 | TRBV20-1 | TGCAGTGCATGGACCACCGGAGAGACCCAGTACTTC | CSAWTTGETQYF
TRBD1 | few | TRBJ1-2 | TRBV5-1 | TGCGCCAGCAGCGAGACAGGGGGCGGTGGCTATGGCTACACCTTC | CASSETGGGGYGYTF
- | - | TRBJ2-1 | TRBV6-1 | TGTGCCAGCAGCGTGGGGGGCACCTACAATGAGCAGTTCTTC | CASSVGGTYNEQFF
TRBD1 | - | TRBJ1-2 | TRBV20-1 | TGCAGTGCCAGGACAGGGAAGAACTATGGCTACACCTTC | CSARTGKNYGYTF
- | - | TRBJ2-6 | TRBV6-1 | TGTGCCAGCAGCCCAGCTAGGGTGTCGGGGGCCAACGTCCTGACTTTC | CASSPARVSGANVLTF
TRBD1 | few | TRBJ1-1 | TRBV6-1 | TGTGCCAGCAGGGGACAGGGGTGGACTGAAGCTTTCTTT | CASRGQGWTEAFF
TRBD1 | few | TRBJ1-1 | TRBV20-1 | TGCAGTGCTAGAGATCGGGGGACAGGCAACACTGAAGCTTTCTTT | CSARDRGTGNTEAFF
TRBD2 | - | TRBJ2-5 | TRBV20-1 | TGCAGTGCTAGCCCTAGCGGGCCCCAAGAGACCCAGTACTTC | CSASPSGPQETQYF
- | - | TRBJ1-5 | TRBV24-1 | TGTGCCACCAGTGATTATGGGAACGGCCAGGGGCCGAATCAGCCCCAGCATTTT | CATSDYGNGQGPNQPQHF
- | - | TRBJ1-6 | TRBV7-2 | TGTGCCTCAGAGGGGGGGGCTCAATCACCCCTCCACTTT | CASEGGAQSPLHF
- | - | TRBJ2-5 | TRBV5-4 | TGTGCCAGCAGTTCAGCTATCCAAGAGACCCAGTACTTC | CASSSAIQETQYF
TRBD1 | few | TRBJ1-1 | TRBV6-5 | TGTGCCAGCAGTTACGATCGACAGGGCTCCACTGAAGCTTTCTTT | CASSYDRQGSTEAFF
- | - | TRBJ1-4 | TRBV6-4 | TGTGCCAGCAGTGACTCCTGGGGGGCTGGCGAAAAACTGTTTTTT | CASSDSWGAGEKLFF
TRBD2 | - | TRBJ2-1 | TRBV10-3 | TGTGCCATCAGTGATCCCGGGGGGGCAACCTACAATGAGCAGTTCTTC | CAISDPGGATYNEQFF
TRBD1 | - | TRBJ2-7 | TRBV5-6 | TGTGCCAGCAGCTTGGGGGACAGGGCTTTCTACGAGCAGTACTTC | CASSLGDRAFYEQYF
TRBD1 | few | TRBJ1-6 | TRBV7-2 | TGTGCCAGCAGCTCAATGCCTCCGGGACAGGGAGGAGCGCCCCTCCACTTT | CASSSMPPGQGGAPLHF
- | - | TRBJ1-2 | TRBV28 | TGTGCCAGCAATGCAAACTATGGCTACACCTTC | CASNANYGYTF
- | - | TRBJ2-3 | TRBV29-1 | TGCAGCGTTGAGACCACCCCTTTAGGGGGCACAGATACGCAGTATTTT | CSVETTPLGGTDTQYF
- | - | TRBJ1-5 | TRBV6-1 | TGTGCCAGCAGCGCGGATGGGGGTAATCAGCCCCAGCATTTT | CASSADGGNQPQHF
TRBD2 | - | TRBJ2-1 | TRBV10-3 | TGTGCCATCCGCGACGACGGGACTAGCGGGGGCCCTACCTACAATGAGCAGTTCTTC | CAIRDDGTSGGPTYNEQFF
- | few | TRBJ1-1 | TRBV6-2/TRBV6-3 | TGTGCCAGCAGGATGGGACGGAAGAACACTGAAGCTTTCTTT | CASRMGRKNTEAFF
TRBD1 | - | TRBJ2-7 | TRBV2 | TGTGCCAGCAGTTACGGAGGGGACAGGGTAGGCGAGCAGTACTTC | CASSYGGDRVGEQYF
- | few | TRBJ2-5 | TRBV19 | TGTGCCAGTAGTACCACGGTCAGCTGGGAGACCCAGTACTTC | CASSTTVSWETQYF
TRBD1 | - | TRBJ2-2 | TRBV7-2 | TGTGCCAGCAGCCCCCCCGGACAGGGGGCCGGGGAGCTGTTTTTT | CASSPPGQGAGELFF
TRBD1 | few | TRBJ1-5 | TRBV27 | TGTGCCAGCAGTCCCGACAGGGGTTTGAATCAGCCCCAGCATTTT | CASSPDRGLNQPQHF
- | - | TRBJ2-2 | TRBV7-7 | TGTGCTAGCAGCTTAGTTAGCGGAACCGGGGAGCTGTTTTTT | CASSLVSGTGELFF
- | - | TRBJ1-5 | TRBV28 | TGTGCCAGCAGTTTATTGGGAATTGGGAATCAGCCCCAGCATTTT | CASSLLGIGNQPQHF
TRBD1 | once | TRBJ2-1 | TRBV7-2 | TGTGCCAGCACAGAAGACAGGGGGTCCTACAATGAGCAGTTCTTC | CASTEDRGSYNEQFF
TRBD1 | - | TRBJ1-5 | TRBV27 | TGTGCCAGCAGTCTCCGGACAGGGGGCAATCAGCCCCAGCATTTT | CASSLRTGGNQPQHF
- | - | TRBJ1-6 | TRBV7-2 | TGTGCCAGCAGCCAGACCGAGAGGGAAAATTCACCCCTCCACTTT | CASSQTERENSPLHF
- | few | TRBJ1-3 | TRBV11-3 | TGTGCCAGCAGCCTCCGGGAGCCGGCCATATATTTT | CASSLREPAIYF
- | - | TRBJ1-1 | TRBV11-3 | TGTGCCAGCAGCTTAGGTCCGGTGAACACTGAAGCTTTCTTT | CASSLGPVNTEAFF
- | few | TRBJ1-2 | TRBV20-1 | TGCAGTGCGGGGGAGGGCGCAAACTATGGCTACACCTTC | CSAGEGANYGYTF
TRBD1 | - | TRBJ2-7 | TRBV6-5 | TGTGCCAGCAGTTATAAGGGACAGGGAACCTACGAGCAGTACTTC | CASSYKGQGTYEQYF
- | - | TRBJ1-6 | TRBV27 | TGTGCCAGCAGTTTATCCTTCAATTCACCCCTCCACTTT | CASSLSFNSPLHF
- | - | TRBJ1-6 | TRBV19 | TGTGCCAGTAGTGCCAATTCACCCCTCCACTTT | CASSANSPLHF
- | - | TRBJ2-4 | TRBV6-5 | TGTGCCAGCAGTTACGAGGGGCTGGGCATTCAGTACTTC | CASSYEGLGIQYF
- | - | TRBJ2-7 | TRBV28 | TGTGCCAGCAGTCTGGCCAGTGGCTCGAAGGGCGAGCAGTACTTC | CASSLASGSKGEQYF
- | - | TRBJ2-5 | TRBV27 | TGTGCCAGCGGCATAGCGGACAAAGAGACCCAGTACTTC | CASGIADKETQYF
- | - | TRBJ1-3 | TRBV6-1 | TGTGCCAGCAGTGAAGTATCGTCAGGGGCAGGAAACACCATATATTTT | CASSEVSSGAGNTIYF
- | - | TRBJ1-2 | TRBV2 | TGTGCCAGCAGCGTGGGGACACCACAAACTAACTATGGCTACACCTTC | CASSVGTPQTNYGYTF
TRBD2 | - | TRBJ2-2 | TRBV4-1 | TGCGCCAGCAGCCAAGTACACCTAGGACTAGAAACCGGGGAGCTGTTTTTT | CASSQVHLGLETGELFF
- | few | TRBJ1-6 | TRBV27 | TGTGCCAGCAGTTTTCGGGTGGGAAATTCACCCCTCCACTTT | CASSFRVGNSPLHF
- | once | TRBJ1-5 | TRBV30 | TGTGCCTGGAGTGCCGATGCCAGTCAGCCCCAGCATTTT | CAWSADASQPQHF
- | - | TRBJ1-2 | TRBV7-2 | TGTGCCAGCAGCTTGGGGGTAACCGGAGGCTACACCTTC | CASSLGVTGGYTF